These 21 T cell receptor beta chains share one sample of origin, sequenced in a study of early T cells in non-severe SARS-CoV-2 infection. MiXCR, run by TCRdb on the 5' RACE reads, gives a single entry per CDR3 protein. Here the sample spans about 77,000 distinct CDR3 sequences, less than 20% being singletons. Input material: whole blood. Source of these receptors: an adult who was a healthcare worker with PCR-confirmed SARS-CoV-2 infection or an uninfected control (not recorded which).

The chain carries TRBV6-6 and TRBJ2-3; D gene ambiguous. The CDR3 runs 16 residues. The germline V gene has CDR1 MNHNY and CDR2 SVGAGI (reference sequence). The V end lost 0 bases, the J end lost 2 bases, and 12 bases lay between the germline ends. In DNA, the CDR3 is TGTGCCAGCAGTTACTCGCCCCGCGGAATCACAGATACGCAGTATTTT. Amino acids: CASSYSPRGITDTQYF.

In DNA, the CDR3 is TGTGCCAGCAGCCCAGGGGGTGAGCAGTTCTTC. Translated: CASSPGGEQFF. The chain has TRBV4-2 and TRBJ2-1; 7 positions agree with TRBD1. V trimming: 4 bases; J trimming: 9 bases; junction bases outside the gene matches: 0. The CDR3 loop spans 11 amino acids. The germline CDR1 and CDR2 sequences are LGHNA and YNFKEQ.

This clonotype was found a few times. The chain is built from TRBV27 and TRBJ2-7; unclear D gene. Per the germline V gene, CDR1 is MNHEY and CDR2 is SMNVEV (reference sequence). V was shortened by 0 bases and J by 2 bases, with 8 bases between the two germline ends. The CDR3 runs to 14 residues. Written as DNA, the CDR3 is TGTGCCAGCAGTTTATCAAGAATAGCCTACGAGCAGTACTTC. It translates to CASSLSRIAYEQYF.

The V and J genes are TRBV7-9 and TRBJ2-7; TRBD2 matches at 8 bases. Losses at the gene ends were 4 bases for V and 6 bases for J; bases not matched to a gene: 8. Germline V gene data show CDR1 as SEHNR and CDR2 as FQNEAQ (reference sequence). This CDR3 has 14 residues. The CDR3 protein is CASSSRLASSEQYF. CDR3 in DNA: TGTGCCAGCAGCTCACGACTAGCGTCGAGCGAGCAGTACTTC.

This chain links TRBV27 with TRBJ2-1; D remains ambiguous. The germline CDR1 and CDR2 sequences are MNHEY and SMNVEV (reference sequence). CDR3 length equals 17 residues. Trimming removed 3 bases at V and 6 bases at J, with 21 bases between. The CDR3 nucleotides are TGTGCCAGCAGTTTGGTGCAAGTTGGTCCCCTTAGCAATGAGCAGTTCTTC. Its protein product is CASSLVQVGPLSNEQFF.

This clonotype showed up many times. The V gene is TRBV20-1, the J gene TRBJ2-1, with D perhaps being TRBD1 or TRBD2 (5 bases each). CDR3 size: 13 residues. Germline lookup yields CDR1 DFQATT and CDR2 SNEGSKA (reference sequence). Trimming pared 6 bases from V and 7 bases from J, leaving 16 bases between. CDR3: CSAPPGPENEQFF. CDR3 DNA sequence: TGCAGTGCCCCACCGGGGCCGGAGAATGAGCAGTTCTTC.

This clonotype occurred many times. The chain links TRBV20-1 to TRBJ2-2, with 10 positions matching TRBD2. CDR1 and CDR2 from the germline V gene are DFQATT and SNEGSKA (reference sequence). This CDR3 has 16 amino acids. Unmatched junction bases numbered 8, after V lost 3 bases and J lost 4 bases. CDR3 residues: CSASRSGGVPTGELFF. Here the CDR3 DNA reads TGCAGTGCTAGCCGAAGCGGGGGGGTCCCCACCGGGGAGCTGTTTTTT.

This clonotype showed up just a few times. The chain is built from TRBV6-1 and TRBJ2-2; tentative D call: TRBD2 (7 bases). CDR3 length: 16 residues. The germline V gene has CDR1 MNHNS and CDR2 SASEGT. The V end lost 2 bases, the J end lost 6 bases, and 16 bases lay between the germline ends. DNA for the CDR3: TGTGCCAGCAGTGAATGGGGGGGCAGGATTGCCGGGGAGCTGTTTTTT. Amino acid sequence: CASSEWGGRIAGELFF.

V is TRBV6-6 and J is TRBJ1-2; weak D call: TRBD1 (6 bases). The germline CDR1 and CDR2 sequences are MNHNY and SVGAGI (reference sequence). This CDR3 is built from 13 residues. Trimming removed 6 bases from V and 4 bases from J, with 12 bases in between. The CDR3 spells CASSNGQIYGYTF. CDR3 DNA sequence: TGTGCCAGCAGCAACGGACAGATCTATGGCTACACCTTC.

The gene calls are TRBV6-6 and TRBJ2-1; 9 nucleotides align to TRBD1. There are 14 residues in the CDR3. The junction had 9 bases not matched to a gene; V was cut back by 8 bases and J by 7 bases. From germline, CDR1 is MNHNY and CDR2 SVGAGI (reference sequence). DNA for the CDR3: TGTGCCAGCTCTCCAGGGGGACAGGGTAATGAGCAGTTCTTC. Encoded protein: CASSPGGQGNEQFF.

In this sample, this clonotype turned up a few times. The rearrangement links TRBV11-2 to TRBJ2-7, with 7 nucleotides matching TRBD1. This CDR3 region has 17 residues. V gave up 1 base and J gave up 2 bases; unmatched junction bases: 11. Per germline, CDR1 SGHAT and CDR2 FQNNGV. This CDR3 reads CASSLVRVPGTAYEQYF. CDR3 DNA sequence: TGTGCCAGCAGCTTAGTGCGCGTGCCAGGGACAGCCTACGAGCAGTACTTC.

The chain uses TRBV12-3 or TRBV12-4 and TRBJ2-7; 8 bases line up with TRBD2. V was clipped by 8 bases and J by 7 bases; unmatched bases: 4. The CDR3 contains 11 residues. The CDR3 reads CASSRGGEQYF. In DNA, the CDR3 is TGTGCCAGCTCCCGGGGGGGAGAGCAGTACTTC.

The chain combines TRBV20-1 with TRBJ2-1; 10 bases match TRBD1. V lost 5 bases, J lost 8 bases, and 6 bases stayed unmatched. The CDR3 is made up of 13 amino acids. Germline CDR1 DFQATT, CDR2 SNEGSKA (reference sequence). The CDR3 nucleotides are TGCAGTGCTGGGACAGGGGACGTCTATGAGCAGTTCTTC. Residues: CSAGTGDVYEQFF.

This clonotype was seen a handful of times. The rearrangement links TRBV11-3 to TRBJ2-3; weak D call: TRBD1 (6 bases). CDR3 length: 17 amino acids. The germline V and J ends were trimmed by 5 bases and 1 base, with 19 bases remaining between them. The germline V gene encodes CDR1 SGHNT and CDR2 YENEEA. The CDR3 sequence: CASSPESDRSRTDTQYF. CDR3 nucleotides: TGTGCCAGCAGCCCGGAAAGTGACAGGTCCCGCACAGATACGCAGTATTTT.

The CDR3 loop is CASSQDRTGFYGYTF. The CDR3 DNA follows: TGCGCCAGCAGCCAAGATCGAACAGGGTTCTATGGCTACACCTTC. The J gene is TRBJ1-2, the V gene TRBV4-1, with TRBD1 as a possible D gene (6 bases). The V end lost 0 bases, the J end lost 4 bases, and 12 bases lay between the germline ends. The CDR3 extends over 15 amino acids. Germline V gene data show CDR1 as MGHRA and CDR2 as YSYEKL.

This clonotype was observed at least ten times. The rearrangement links TRBV18 to TRBJ2-5; TRBD2 matches at 10 bases. The CDR3 has 13 amino acids. From germline, CDR1 is KGHSH and CDR2 LQKENI. After removal of 3 bases from V and 5 bases from J, the junction contained 0 bases not matched to a gene. The CDR3 is CASSPGLAETQYF. As DNA, the CDR3 is TGTGCCAGCTCACCGGGACTAGCGGAGACCCAGTACTTC. The whole variable domain, filled in from reference TRBV18 and TRBJ2-5, reads NAGVMQNPRHLVRRRGQEARLRCSPMKGHSHVYWYRQLPEEGLKFMVYLQKENIIDESGMPKERFSAEFPKEGPSILRIQQVVRGDSAAYFCASSPGLAETQYFGPGTRLLVL.

The rearrangement links TRBV2 to TRBJ1-5; a possible D gene is TRBD1 (6 bases). Germline CDR1 reads SNHLY; CDR2 reads FYNNEI. V dropped 6 bases and J dropped 4 bases, with 16 bases sitting between them. The CDR3 length is 15 residues. The CDR3 sequence is CASRVQGLLNQPQHF. The DNA of the CDR3 is TGTGCCAGCAGAGTACAGGGTCTCCTTAATCAGCCCCAGCATTTT.

This clonotype appeared many times. The gene calls are TRBV24-1 and TRBJ2-5, with D possibly matching TRBD2 (6 bases). Germline V gene sequence: CDR1 KGHDR, CDR2 SFDVKD. Trimming took off 9 bases at V and 4 bases at J, with 23 bases between the two ends. The CDR3 length is 16 residues. CDR3 loop: CATGSRGRGAGETQYF. The CDR3 nucleotides read TGTGCCACCGGGTCTCGCGGGCGAGGAGCGGGAGAGACCCAGTACTTC.

This clonotype was detected a few times. V gene TRBV7-9 combines with J gene TRBJ1-4, with TRBD1 identical over 7 bases. There are 14 residues in the CDR3. With 5 bases clipped from V and 5 bases from J, the junction kept 5 bases outside the gene matches. Germline V lookup: CDR1 SEHNR, CDR2 FQNEAQ (reference sequence). This CDR3 is CASSRQGGNEKLFF. In nucleotides, the CDR3 is TGTGCCAGCAGCCGACAGGGAGGCAATGAAAAACTGTTTTTT.

This clonotype has at least ten counts. The chain recombines TRBV20-1 with TRBJ2-5; D may match TRBD1 or TRBD2 (5 bases each). Germline lookup yields CDR1 DFQATT and CDR2 SNEGSKA (reference sequence). The CDR3 length is 14 residues. V was shortened by 4 bases and J by 5 bases, with 17 bases between the two germline ends. Written as DNA, the CDR3 is TGCAGTGCTACCGGGACGGTGGTTGGCGAGACCCAGTACTTC. Its protein is CSATGTVVGETQYF.

The chain is built from TRBV2 and TRBJ1-4; no firm D call. Germline lookup yields CDR1 SNHLY and CDR2 FYNNEI. The CDR3 sequence is 13 residues long. V lost 7 bases, J lost 10 bases, and 16 bases lay in between. The CDR3 DNA reads as TGTGCCAGCAATGAGTTCGCGCAAGGAAAACTGTTTTTT. It is translated as CASNEFAQGKLFF.